What follows are 27 T cell receptor beta chains derived from one specimen sequenced in a study of preoperative IRX-2 immunotherapy in early breast cancer (dated by TCRdb to the late 2010s). Library creation used the immunoSEQ multiplex PCR assay. TCRdb holds this immuneACCESS table with in-frame rearrangements only. Some clones are missing; in checked studies, unresolved V genes explain under half, and the rest has no known cause. In all, the sample holds 10,000 to 15,000 clones, and roughly 93% of those were seen once. The ten largest clonotypes hold roughly 29% of the sample. The treatment or condition tag for this specimen amounts to: preoperative locoregional IRX-2 cytokine immunotherapy. The specimen was taken from a patient treated with IRX-2 immunotherapy. These TCRs come from a human donor with breast cancer.

This chain links TRBV10-3 with TRBJ2-3; D may match TRBD1 or TRBD2 (5 bases each). The V gene lost 3 bases and the J gene lost 4 bases, with 14 bases spanning the gap. The germline gives CDR1 ENHRY, CDR2 SYGVKD. CDR3 length equals 15 residues. As DNA, the CDR3 is TGTGCCATCAGTGAATGGGACCCAGCCTCAGATACGCAGTATTTT. Translated, it gives CAISEWDPASDTQYF.

The table lists this clone with a count of one. This chain uses TRBV10-3 with TRBJ2-3, with 7 bases that match TRBD1. The length of the CDR3 is 16 residues. CDR1 and CDR2 (germline): ENHRY, SYGVKD. The V gene end was trimmed by 4 bases and the J gene end by 1 base; junction bases not matched to a gene: 8. The CDR3 is CAISGRQGGGTDTQYF. Written as DNA, the CDR3 is TGTGCCATCAGTGGTCGACAGGGTGGGGGCACAGATACGCAGTATTTT.

The rearrangement links TRBV6-1 to TRBJ1-5, with D possibly being TRBD1 (6 bases). Trimming removed 4 bases from V and 6 bases from J, with 10 bases in between. The CDR3 totals 13 residues. Looked up from germline, CDR1 is MNHNS and CDR2 is SASEGT. In DNA form, the CDR3 reads TGTGCCAGCAGTGGTGGCAGGGGTCAGCCCCAGCATTTT. It is translated as CASSGGRGQPQHF.

This chain connects TRBV10-3 to TRBJ2-3; 10 nucleotides agree with TRBD2. The CDR3 sequence is 15 residues long. With 8 bases clipped from V and 5 bases from J, the junction kept 10 bases outside the gene matches. Per the germline V gene, CDR1 is ENHRY and CDR2 is SYGVKD. CDR3 amino acids: CAISQRGGSLDTQYF. The CDR3 nucleotides read TGTGCCATCTCCCAGCGGGGGGGAAGTCTAGATACGCAGTATTTT.

The chain joins TRBV2 to TRBJ2-1; D uncertain. Trimming took 8 bases from V and 0 from J, leaving 14 bases between them. The germline V gene has CDR1 SNHLY and CDR2 FYNNEI. The length of the CDR3 is 15 residues. CDR3 in DNA: TGTGCCAGCGGGAACTCGGTGGGCTCCTACAATGAGCAGTTCTTC. It encodes CASGNSVGSYNEQFF. Drawing the rest from reference TRBV2 and TRBJ2-1, the complete variable domain is EPEVTQTPSHQVTQMGQEVILRCVPISNHLYFYWYRQILGQKVEFLVSFYNNEISEKSEIFDDQFSVERPDGSNFTLKIRSTKLEDSAMYFCASGNSVGSYNEQFFGPGTRLTVL.

This chain connects TRBV11-2 to TRBJ1-2; 8 bases fit TRBD1. The V segment lost 7 bases and the J segment 2 bases; nucleotides outside the gene matches: 6. From germline, CDR1 is SGHAT and CDR2 FQNNGV. This CDR3 comprises 14 residues. CDR3 nucleotides: TGTGCCAGCAACGGACAGGGTAGGAACTATGGCTACACCTTC. Translation: CASNGQGRNYGYTF.

Remarks on this clone: The junction departs from germline at one end; a sequencing error may be responsible. The gene calls are TRBV4-1 and TRBJ1-2; 7 nucleotides match TRBD1. The V gene's germline CDR1 is MGHRA and CDR2 YSYEKL. There are 14 residues in the CDR3. DNA of the CDR3: TGTGCCAGCACCCCTGCAGGGGGGCGCGATGGCTACACCTTC. Translated, it gives CASTPAGGRDGYTF.

Only one count was recorded for this clone. J is TRBJ2-4 and V is TRBV7-6, with 15 bases that match TRBD2. Germline CDR1 and CDR2: SGHVS and FNYEAQ. The V segment lost 3 bases and the J segment 3 bases; nucleotides outside the gene matches: 6. This CDR3 contains 18 residues. CDR3: CASSFGLAGGPDKNIQYF. CDR3 DNA sequence: TGTGCCAGCAGCTTCGGACTAGCGGGGGGGCCGGACAAAAACATTCAGTACTTC. The whole variable domain, remainder taken from reference TRBV7-6 and TRBJ2-4, is GAGVSQSPRYKVTKRGQDVALRCDPISGHVSLYWYRQALGQGPEFLTYFNYEAQQDKSGLPNDRFSAERPEGSISTLTIQRTEQRDSAMYRCASSFGLAGGPDKNIQYFGAGTRLSVL.

The gene calls are TRBV9 and TRBJ2-1; 7 bases map to TRBD1. This CDR3 has 13 residues. The germline V gene encodes CDR1 SGDLS and CDR2 YYNGEE. After removal of 0 bases from V and 13 bases from J, the junction contained 7 bases not matched to a gene. The CDR3 sequence is CASSVGPGQSQFF. The CDR3 nucleotides are TGTGCCAGCAGCGTAGGACCGGGACAGTCTCAGTTCTTC.

CDR3 nucleotide sequence: TGTGCCAGCAGCTTAGAGGGGAGCGGTGCGTTCTTC. Its translation: CASSLEGSGAFF. V usage is TRBV7-9 and J usage is TRBJ2-1, with D perhaps TRBD1 or TRBD2 (5 bases each). CDR1 is SEHNR and CDR2 is FQNEAQ in the germline V gene (reference sequence). This CDR3 spans 12 amino acids. V was trimmed by 1 base and J by 15 bases, leaving 13 bases between them.

The V call is TRBV11-2, the J call TRBJ1-3; no firm D call. Germline V gives CDR1 SGHAT, CDR2 FQNNGV. This CDR3 has 13 amino acids. V was shortened by 1 base and J by 6 bases, with 7 bases between the two germline ends. The DNA for the CDR3 is TGTGCCAGCAGCTTAGGGCAGCCAAACACCATATATTTT. This codes for CASSLGQPNTIYF.

The J gene is TRBJ2-7, the V gene TRBV5-1, with D unclear. The CDR3 totals 13 residues. Germline CDR1 and CDR2: SGHRS and YFSETQ. Trimming left V 5 bases short and J 5 bases short, with 14 bases between. CDR3 bases: TGCGCCAGCAGGACGATTCCTATTGACGAGCAGTACTTC. It yields the protein CASRTIPIDEQYF.

The rearrangement uses TRBV19 and TRBJ1-3; 9 nucleotides agree with TRBD1. CDR3 length equals 14 residues. Germline-derived CDR1 and CDR2 are LNHDA and SQIVND (reference sequence). The junction had 6 bases not matched to a gene; V was cut back by 8 bases and J by 4 bases. The CDR3 sequence is CASRPGQGGNTIYF. The CDR3 region has the DNA TGTGCCAGTCGCCCGGGACAGGGAGGAAACACCATATATTTT.

The chain links TRBV5-1 to TRBJ2-1; D is perhaps TRBD2 (7 bases). V gave up 0 bases and J gave up 8 bases, with 18 bases separating them. There are 16 residues in the CDR3. Per germline, CDR1 SGHRS and CDR2 YFSETQ. CDR3 sequence: CASSLGGGAEFDEQFF. As DNA, the CDR3 is TGCGCCAGCAGCTTGGGAGGGGGGGCAGAATTCGATGAGCAGTTCTTC.

V and J are TRBV30 and TRBJ1-2; D gene unclear. Germline-derived CDR1 and CDR2 are GTSNPN and SVGIG (reference sequence). There are 17 residues in the CDR3. V was clipped by 1 base and J by 1 base, with 19 bases between them. CDR3 sequence: CAWSGGIEHRINYGYTF. CDR3 bases: TGTGCCTGGAGTGGGGGAATCGAACACCGAATTAACTATGGCTACACCTTC.

The rearrangement links TRBV28 to TRBJ2-5; D possibly corresponds to TRBD1 (8 bases). Looked up from germline, CDR1 is MDHEN and CDR2 is SYDVKM. The germline V and J ends were trimmed by 6 bases and 5 bases, with 22 bases remaining between them. The CDR3 covers 16 residues. DNA of the CDR3: TGTGCCAGCAGCCCCCGGACAGGGAGGGCATCGGAGACCCAGTACTTC. Translated: CASSPRTGRASETQYF. Full variable domain (missing parts from reference TRBV28 and TRBJ2-5): DVKVTQSSRYLVKRTGEKVFLECVQDMDHENMFWYRQDPGLGLRLIYFSYDVKMKEKGDIPEGYSVSREKKERFSLILESASTNQTSMYLCASSPRTGRASETQYFGPGTRLLVL.

J is TRBJ1-2 and V is TRBV9; TRBD1 agrees at 9 bases. The length of the CDR3 is 15 residues. V lost 4 bases and J lost 4; bases outside the gene matches: 8. Germline CDR1 SGDLS, CDR2 YYNGEE. DNA for the CDR3: TGTGCCAGCAGCACCCGGACAGGGGCCTCCTATGGCTACACCTTC. This gives the protein CASSTRTGASYGYTF.

This CDR3 reads CASSSSTDRKEKLFF. As DNA, the CDR3 is TGTGCCAGCTCGTCCTCGACAGATCGAAAAGAAAAACTGTTTTTT. V gene TRBV18 combines with J gene TRBJ1-4; the D gene is possibly TRBD1 (5 bases). Germline CDR1 reads KGHSH; CDR2 reads LQKENI. Trimming left V 6 bases short and J 8 bases short, with 19 bases between. The CDR3 has 15 amino acids.

The chain has TRBV10-3 and TRBJ2-1; TRBD2 agrees at 11 bases. Germline V gene lookup returns CDR1 ENHRY and CDR2 SYGVKD. J gave up 0 bases and V 5 bases, and 6 bases lay outside the gene matches. CDR3 length equals 17 residues. The CDR3 nucleotides read TGTGCCATCAGTCCTACTAGCGGGGGTTACTCCTACAATGAGCAGTTCTTC. Translated, it gives CAISPTSGGYSYNEQFF.

The rearrangement joins TRBV19 to TRBJ1-5; 11 bases agree with TRBD1. J lost 7 bases, V lost 2 bases, and 4 bases had no gene match. The germline V gene has CDR1 LNHDA and CDR2 SQIVND (reference sequence). The length of the CDR3 is 15 residues. CDR3 residues: CASSISGTGGQPQHF. CDR3 coding DNA: TGTGCCAGTAGTATATCCGGGACAGGGGGGCAGCCCCAGCATTTT.

The rearrangement uses TRBV5-1 and TRBJ2-2, with D perhaps TRBD1 (7 bases). CDR1 is SGHRS and CDR2 is YFSETQ in the germline V gene. Deletions cut 0 bases from V and 5 bases from J, with 11 bases between. This CDR3 is built from 15 residues. CDR3: CASSLAGGQTGELFF. Here the CDR3 DNA reads TGCGCCAGCAGCTTGGCCGGGGGACAGACCGGGGAGCTGTTTTTT.

The genes are TRBV5-4 and TRBJ1-1; a weak D match, TRBD1 (6 bases). The CDR3 is made up of 15 amino acids. V lost 3 bases and J 3 bases, leaving 15 bases between the germline ends. The germline gives CDR1 SGHNT, CDR2 YYREEE (reference sequence). The CDR3 nucleotides read TGTGCCAGCAGCTCCTTTGGGGGGGCGCACACTGAAGCTTTCTTT. This sequence encodes CASSSFGGAHTEAFF.

The chain couples TRBV5-6 to TRBJ2-7, with D perhaps TRBD1 or TRBD2 (5 bases each). CDR1 is SGHDT, CDR2 YYEEEE, per germline. With 3 bases removed from V and 2 bases from J, the gap between germline ends came to 18 bases. This CDR3 contains 16 residues. Here the CDR3 DNA reads TGTGCCAGCAGCTCTACGGGACCACCACTTGCCTACGAGCAGTACTTC. Its protein is CASSSTGPPLAYEQYF.

The rearrangement uses TRBV7-9 and TRBJ2-1; no definite D call. Germline loops: CDR1 SEHNR, CDR2 FQNEAQ (reference sequence). This CDR3 has 16 amino acids. V was clipped by 4 bases and J by 4 bases, with 17 bases between them. In nucleotides, the CDR3 is TGTGCCAGCAGCTCCCCGACTGTCCCCCCGTACAATGAGCAGTTCTTC. Protein: CASSSPTVPPYNEQFF.

The chain combines TRBV19 with TRBJ1-2, with 9 bases aligning to TRBD1. The CDR3 consists of 14 residues. With V trimmed by 4 bases and J by 6 bases, 6 bases remained unmatched. The germline gives CDR1 LNHDA, CDR2 SQIVND (reference sequence). CDR3 nucleotides: TGTGCCAGTAGTACCCGGACAGGGGATAATGGCTACACCTTC. As protein: CASSTRTGDNGYTF.

The chain carries TRBV5-4 and TRBJ2-3, with 9 positions matching TRBD1. CDR1 is SGHNT and CDR2 is YYREEE in the germline V gene (reference sequence). With V trimmed by 5 bases and J by 4 bases, 8 bases remained unmatched. CDR3 size: 15 residues. For the CDR3, the DNA is TGTGCCAGCAGTTCTTACAGGGGGCTGGCAGATACGCAGTATTTT. Encoded protein: CASSSYRGLADTQYF.

The V gene is TRBV7-7, the J gene TRBJ2-2; D is undetermined. The length of the CDR3 is 14 residues. V lost 1 base and J lost 6, with 9 bases in between. The germline V gene has CDR1 SSHAT and CDR2 FNYEAQ (reference sequence). CDR3 in amino acids: CASSLGPAAGELFF. The DNA for the CDR3 is TGTGCCAGCAGCTTAGGGCCGGCGGCCGGGGAGCTGTTTTTT. Full variable domain (outside the CDR3, taken from reference TRBV7-7 and TRBJ2-2): GAGVSQSPRYKVTKRGQDVTLRCDPISSHATLYWYQQALGQGPEFLTYFNYEAQPDKSGLPSDRFSAERPEGSISTLTIQRTEQRDSAMYRCASSLGPAAGELFFGEGSRLTVL.